This is a list of T cell receptor beta chains from one sample in a study of shared clonotypes between healthy human individuals. The assay was immunoSEQ multiplex PCR, and TCRdb's table has in-frame clones only and misses some. Of around 2,000,000 clones listed, about 95% are singletons. Sample: naive CD4+ T cells sorted from blood. These receptors were obtained from a young man in good health. Each CDR3 is given with its conserved first and last residue. D genes are given only for firm matches. Expanded clones are given a class, and other clones once, few, many or no size at all.

>-|-|TRBJ2-3|TRBV23-1
TGCGCCAGCAGTCAATCTGGCGGTCCCTCTAGCACAGATACGCAGTATTTT
CASSQSGGPSSTDTQYF
>TRBD2|-|TRBJ2-3|TRBV10-1
TGCGCCAGCAGTGAAGAAAGCGGGGGGCCAGATACGCAGTATTTT
CASSEESGGPDTQYF
>-|-|TRBJ2-7|TRBV6-6
TGTGCCAGCAGTTACCAGGGGGGGGCCTACGAGCAGTACTTC
CASSYQGGAYEQYF
>-|-|TRBJ1-3|TRBV9
TGTGCCAGCAGCGTAACAGCTAATGGAAACACCATATATTTT
CASSVTANGNTIYF
>-|-|TRBJ1-1|TRBV19
TGTGCCAGTAGTAGGGTTCTGAACACTGAAGCTTTCTTT
CASSRVLNTEAFF
>-|-|TRBJ1-5|TRBV15
TGTGCCACCGCCGTCTTGGGGGCTACTGTAGGGCCCCAGCATTTT
CATAVLGATVGPQHF
>-|-|TRBJ2-3|TRBV7-2
TGTGCCAGCAGCCTTAGCGGAACTCTCACAGATACGCAGTATTTT
CASSLSGTLTDTQYF
>TRBD2|-|TRBJ2-3|TRBV15
TGTGCCACCAGCGTGGAGGGACTAGCGGGAGATACGCAGTATTTT
CATSVEGLAGDTQYF
>-|once|TRBJ1-4|TRBV5-1
TGCGCCAGCAGCCCGGGGACTTCCCCCCGTAATGAAAAACTGTTTTTT
CASSPGTSPRNEKLFF
>-|-|TRBJ2-2|TRBV2
TGTGCCAGCAGTGAACCTCCAACCGGGGAGCTGTTTTTT
CASSEPPTGELFF
>TRBD1|-|TRBJ2-7|TRBV10-3
TGTGCCATCAGCCCGGGACAGGGTTTTTACGAGCAGTACTTC
CAISPGQGFYEQYF
>-|few|TRBJ1-6|TRBV27
TGTGCCAGCAGTTTGGGGTTTCATTCACCCCTCCACTTT
CASSLGFHSPLHF
>TRBD1|-|TRBJ1-6|TRBV6-6
TGTGCCAGCGGCCGAGGACAGGGGCGAAGGGCACCCCTCCACTTT
CASGRGQGRRAPLHF
>-|-|TRBJ2-3|TRBV5-1
TGCGCCAGCAGCATGTCCCCAGGAGCAGATACGCAGTATTTT
CASSMSPGADTQYF
>TRBD1|-|TRBJ2-3|TRBV15
TGTGCCACCAGCAGAGGGGGACAGGGGGATACGCAGTATTTT
CATSRGGQGDTQYF
>TRBD1|-|TRBJ1-1|TRBV18
TGTGCCAGCTCAACCGGGACAGAACCGAACACTGAAGCTTTCTTT
CASSTGTEPNTEAFF
>-|once|TRBJ2-5|TRBV7-3
TGTGCCAGCAGTCTACAAAGAGGGGAGACCCAGTACTTC
CASSLQRGETQYF
>TRBD1|-|TRBJ1-2|TRBV5-3
TGTGCCAGAAGCGGACAGGGGTCGGTTTATGGCTACACCTTC
CARSGQGSVYGYTF
>-|-|TRBJ1-5|TRBV6-6
TGTGCCAGCAGCCGTTTAGGGCCCCAGCATTTT
CASSRLGPQHF
>TRBD1|-|TRBJ1-6|TRBV7-9
TGTGCCAGCAGCTTAGGCTCGCCGGGGACAGGGAATTCACCCCTCCACTTT
CASSLGSPGTGNSPLHF
>-|once|TRBJ1-5|TRBV5-1
TGCGCCAGCAGCTTGAGTTGGGATAGCAATCAGCCCCAGCATTTT
CASSLSWDSNQPQHF
>TRBD2|-|TRBJ2-3|TRBV10-3
TGTGCCATCAGTGAGACTGGACTAGCGGGGGGGAGCACAGATACGCAGTATTTT
CAISETGLAGGSTDTQYF
>-|-|TRBJ1-2|TRBV6-5
TGTGCCAGCAGGGATACCGGGCTCCGGGGCTACACCTTC
CASRDTGLRGYTF
>TRBD1|-|TRBJ1-2|TRBV6-5
TGTGCCAGCACAAGGACAGGGGAGAACTATGGCTACACCTTC
CASTRTGENYGYTF
>-|once|TRBJ2-1|TRBV28
TGTGCCAGCAGTTGGGCTTCTTCAAATGAGCAGTTCTTC
CASSWASSNEQFF
>-|once|TRBJ2-3|TRBV10-3
TGTGCCAGTACAGGGACTAGCACAGATACGCAGTATTTT
CASTGTSTDTQYF
>-|-|TRBJ2-2|TRBV19
TGTGCCAGTAGTATCGCTGTGGGGACCGGGGAGCTGTTTTTT
CASSIAVGTGELFF
>-|-|TRBJ2-2|TRBV5-8
TGTGCCAGCAGCTTCCAGGGAATTTGGACCGGGGAGCTGTTTTTT
CASSFQGIWTGELFF
>-|-|TRBJ1-1|TRBV5-1
TGCGCCAGCAGCTCCTCGACGGTTATGAACACTGAAGCTTTCTTT
CASSSSTVMNTEAFF
>TRBD2|-|TRBJ2-7|TRBV27
TGTGCCAGCAGTTCCTTGAGCGGGGGGCACCGGACCTACGAGCAGTACTTC
CASSSLSGGHRTYEQYF
>TRBD1|-|TRBJ2-7|TRBV28
TGTGCCAGCAGCTCCCCGGGACAGGGTAACGAGCAGTACTTC
CASSSPGQGNEQYF
>-|once|TRBJ1-6|TRBV6-5
TGTGCCAGCAGTTACGAGTACCGTGGGGATTCACCCCTCCACTTT
CASSYEYRGDSPLHF
>-|-|TRBJ2-4|TRBV9
TGTGCCAGCAGCTCAGGGTTCATTCAGTACTTC
CASSSGFIQYF
>TRBD1|-|TRBJ1-3|TRBV28
TGTGCCAGCAGTCTCCGACAGGGGGTGAGCGGAAACACCATATATTTT
CASSLRQGVSGNTIYF
>-|-|TRBJ1-1|TRBV7-9
TGTGCCAGCACCCAGGGACGGGACACTGAAGCTTTCTTT
CASTQGRDTEAFF
>-|-|TRBJ2-3|TRBV9
TGTGCCAGCAGCGTAGACGTCACAGATACGCAGTATTTT
CASSVDVTDTQYF
>-|once|TRBJ2-2|TRBV6-5
TGTGCCAGCACACTAGGGTTCACCGGGGAGCTGTTTTTT
CASTLGFTGELFF
>TRBD1|-|TRBJ1-3|TRBV7-9
TGTGCCAGCAGCCCCGGGACAGGGGATCCTGGAAACACCATATATTTT
CASSPGTGDPGNTIYF
>-|few|TRBJ2-6|TRBV7-2
TGTGCCAGCAGCCCTCGGCGCAGTCCCATCTCTGGGGCCAACGTCCTGACTTTC
CASSPRRSPISGANVLTF
>-|-|TRBJ1-2|TRBV6-1
TGTGCCAGCAGTGAGGGATGGAGGAGTGGCTACACCTTC
CASSEGWRSGYTF
>TRBD2|-|TRBJ2-7|TRBV5-4
TGTGCCAGCAGCTTATTGCAACTAGCGGGGGGGCACGAGCAGTACTTC
CASSLLQLAGGHEQYF
>-|-|TRBJ2-7|TRBV5-1
TGCGCCAGCAGCTTGGTTGCAGGAGATTCCTACGAGCAGTACTTC
CASSLVAGDSYEQYF
>-|-|TRBJ2-5|TRBV2
TGTGCCAGCAGTGAATCTGGGGCAGCCCAAGAGACCCAGTACTTC
CASSESGAAQETQYF
>-|once|TRBJ1-1|TRBV4-1
TGCGCCAGCAGCCAAGCCTCCTTTGGGGGTCTCAGCACTGAAGCTTTCTTT
CASSQASFGGLSTEAFF
>TRBD2|-|TRBJ2-5|TRBV5-4
TGTGCCAGCAGCTTGACTAGCGGGCAAGAGACCCAGTACTTC
CASSLTSGQETQYF
>TRBD1|-|TRBJ2-7|TRBV10-3
TGTGCATCCGCGAAGGGACAGGGGACCTACGAGCAGTACTTC
CASAKGQGTYEQYF
>TRBD1|few|TRBJ2-7|TRBV5-1
TGCGCCAGCAGCCTGGGACAGGGGGCCTACGAGCAGTACTTC
CASSLGQGAYEQYF
>TRBD1|once|TRBJ1-4|TRBV2
TGTGCCAGCAGGTTACAGGGGGCAGGTGAAAAACTGTTTTTT
CASRLQGAGEKLFF
>-|-|TRBJ1-1|TRBV6-6
TGTGCCAGCAGTTCCACCGGGGCTGAAGCTTTCTTT
CASSSTGAEAFF
>TRBD2|-|TRBJ2-7|TRBV7-2
TGTGCCAGCAGGACGGCTAGCGGGGGCCCCTCCTACGAGCAGTACTTC
CASRTASGGPSYEQYF
>-|-|TRBJ2-5|TRBV6-5
TGTGCCAGCAGTTACTTAGCATCCCGGGAGACCCAGTACTTC
CASSYLASRETQYF